A single sample gave rise to the 28 T cell receptor beta chains below, sequenced in a study of shared clonotypes between healthy human individuals. TCRdb's table, derived via immunoSEQ multiplex PCR, lists solely in-frame clones and lacks some. The sample holds about 680,000 clones, around 73% seen once. Source material: memory CD4+ T cells sorted from blood. The subset denotes: CD45RA-negative fraction. The origin of the receptors is a woman in her twenties or thirties in good health.

A remark on this clone: Additional DNA sequences in this sample encode the identical CDR3. The chain has TRBV6-1 and TRBJ2-7, with unresolved D. V was clipped by 1 base and J by 2 bases, with 9 bases between them. This CDR3 contains 14 residues. Germline V gene lookup returns CDR1 MNHNS and CDR2 SASEGT. CDR3 residues: CASSEGWAPYEQYF. The DNA of the CDR3 is TGTGCCAGCAGTGAAGGCTGGGCCCCCTACGAGCAGTACTTC.

This clone was found once. CDR3 sequence: CASSLSSGRPGDTQYF. The CDR3 coding sequence is TGTGCCAGCAGCTTAAGTAGCGGGAGGCCCGGGGATACGCAGTATTTT. The rearrangement links TRBV7-3 to TRBJ2-3; TRBD2 aligns across 10 bases. This CDR3 comprises 16 residues. V shed 1 base and J 6 bases; nucleotides not matched to a gene: 7. Germline CDR1 is SGHTA and CDR2 is FQGTGA.

This chain links TRBV28 with TRBJ2-7; possible D gene TRBD2, 6 bases. V was shortened by 9 bases and J by 3 bases, with 18 bases between the two germline ends. Germline assignment: CDR1 MDHEN and CDR2 SYDVKM. The CDR3 loop spans 14 amino acids. The CDR3 reads CASGGLAGYYEQYF. The CDR3 DNA is TGTGCCAGTGGGGGGTTGGCGGGCTACTACGAGCAGTACTTC.

In its sample, this clone was seen a few times. The genes are TRBV6-6 and TRBJ1-2, with D uncertain. The CDR3 totals 14 residues. The V gene lost 5 bases and the J gene lost 8 bases, with 18 bases spanning the gap. Per the germline V gene, CDR1 is MNHNY and CDR2 is SVGAGI (reference sequence). The CDR3 loop is CASSDPFVVSGYTF. The CDR3 DNA is TGTGCCAGCAGTGACCCTTTTGTGGTCAGCGGCTACACCTTC.

This chain links TRBV27 with TRBJ2-5; 10 nucleotides line up with TRBD1. This CDR3 region has 13 residues. Trimming took 5 bases from V and 13 from J; bases not matched to a gene: 10. The germline CDR1 and CDR2 sequences are MNHEY and SMNVEV (reference sequence). This CDR3 is CASSAGTGDSMYF. The CDR3 nucleotides are TGTGCCAGCAGTGCCGGGACAGGGGACTCCATGTACTTC.

The CDR3 sequence: CASSGVGIGQGADEQYF. CDR3 bases: TGCGCCAGCAGTGGGGTAGGGATTGGGCAGGGGGCCGACGAGCAGTACTTC. The chain couples TRBV10-1 to TRBJ2-7, with TRBD1 matching over 8 bases. Germline V gene data show CDR1 as WNHNN and CDR2 as SYGVQD (reference sequence). The trim removed 4 bases at V and 5 bases at J, leaving 16 bases unmatched. The CDR3 runs 17 residues.

The chain joins TRBV14 to TRBJ2-3; 7 bases map to TRBD2. CDR3 length: 17 amino acids. Looked up from germline, CDR1 is SGHDN and CDR2 is FVKESK. Trimming at V came to 0 bases and at J to 1 base, leaving 7 bases not matched to a gene. CDR3 DNA sequence: TGTGCCAGCAGCCAAGATGCGGGAGCGTGGGGCACAGATACGCAGTATTTT. It specifies CASSQDAGAWGTDTQYF.

The rearrangement joins TRBV6-6 to TRBJ2-1; TRBD2 matches at 15 bases. Germline CDR1 reads MNHNY; CDR2 reads SVGAGI (reference sequence). V was clipped by 5 bases and J by 4 bases; unmatched bases: 3. The CDR3 runs 16 residues. The CDR3 DNA follows: TGTGCCAGCAGTCCCGGACTAGCGGGAGGGTACAATGAGCAGTTCTTC. This sequence encodes CASSPGLAGGYNEQFF.

This chain uses TRBV19 with TRBJ2-1, with D tentatively TRBD1 (6 bases). This CDR3 is 13 amino acids long. The ends were cut back, 4 bases at V and 4 bases at J, with 8 bases in the middle. CDR1 and CDR2 (germline): LNHDA, SQIVND (reference sequence). The CDR3 coding sequence is TGTGCCAGTAGTAGGACAGAGTACAATGAGCAGTTCTTC. Translated: CASSRTEYNEQFF.

The gene calls are TRBV28 and TRBJ2-2; TRBD1 is a possible D gene (6 bases). The CDR3 length is 14 residues. V was pared by 4 bases and J by 5 bases, with 11 bases between. CDR1 and CDR2 (germline): MDHEN, SYDVKM. The CDR3 DNA reads as TGTGCCAGCAGTTGGGGACAAACTACCGGGGAGCTGTTTTTT. Translation: CASSWGQTTGELFF.

Of note for this clone: The sample contains more than one DNA sequence encoding this CDR3. The rearrangement links TRBV5-1 to TRBJ1-1, with 7 bases matching TRBD1. The trim removed 2 bases at V and 3 bases at J, leaving 1 base unmatched. The CDR3 extends over 13 amino acids. The germline CDR1 and CDR2 sequences are SGHRS and YFSETQ. This chain's CDR3 is CASSFQGDTEAFF. The CDR3 bases are TGCGCCAGCAGCTTCCAGGGGGACACTGAAGCTTTCTTT.

V and J are TRBV7-3 and TRBJ2-2; 9 bases are shared with TRBD2. Germline V CDR1 and CDR2: SGHTA, FQGTGA. Trimming at V came to 2 bases and at J to 5 bases, leaving 6 bases not matched to a gene. The CDR3 covers 16 residues. Here the CDR3 reads CASSLLVAGGTGELFF. The CDR3 nucleotides read TGTGCCAGCAGCTTATTGGTTGCGGGAGGGACCGGGGAGCTGTTTTTT.

The chain uses TRBV29-1 and TRBJ2-1; TRBD1 agrees at 7 bases. The germline V gene encodes CDR1 SQVTM and CDR2 ANQGSEA. CDR3 length equals 13 residues. The ends lost 3 bases at V and 8 bases at J; junction bases unmatched: 7. The CDR3 protein is CSVDLQGIHEQFF. For the CDR3, the DNA is TGCAGCGTTGATCTACAGGGGATCCATGAGCAGTTCTTC.

CDR3 residues: CASSPRRTSGGGGTDTQYF. DNA of the CDR3: TGCGCCAGCAGCCCCCGACGGACTAGCGGAGGAGGGGGCACAGATACGCAGTATTTT. This chain joins TRBV5-1 and TRBJ2-3; 10 bases are shared with TRBD2. This CDR3 region has 19 residues. With 4 bases clipped from V and 1 base from J, the junction kept 15 bases outside the gene matches. CDR1 and CDR2 (germline): SGHRS, YFSETQ.

The chain recombines TRBV7-8 with TRBJ1-4; tentative D call: TRBD1 (6 bases). The germline V gene encodes CDR1 SGHVS and CDR2 FQNEAQ. V gave up 5 bases and J gave up 8 bases, with 24 bases separating them. The CDR3 runs 17 residues. The DNA for the CDR3 is TGTGCCAGCAGCCTCCGGGCCACGACTCAGGGGAGGGAAAAACTGTTTTTT. It encodes CASSLRATTQGREKLFF.

The chain employs TRBV7-2 and TRBJ2-7; D is tentatively TRBD1 or TRBD2 (5 bases each). Trimming removed 4 bases at V and 4 bases at J, with 20 bases between. Germline assignment: CDR1 SGHTA and CDR2 FQGNSA. CDR3 length: 16 amino acids. Written as DNA, the CDR3 is TGTGCCAGCAGCTCCCGCCCCGGGACGGGTAATTACGAGCAGTACTTC. As protein: CASSSRPGTGNYEQYF.

This clone was found a few times. The CDR3 sequence: CASSRGAGGYTF. As DNA, the CDR3 is TGTGCCAGCAGTCGGGGGGCGGGTGGCTACACCTTC. The gene calls are TRBV28 and TRBJ1-2, with D maybe TRBD1 (6 bases). The germline V gene encodes CDR1 MDHEN and CDR2 SYDVKM. The CDR3 runs 12 residues. Trimming took off 5 bases at V and 7 bases at J, with 11 bases between the two ends.

The V gene is TRBV6-6, the J gene TRBJ2-5; D call uncertain. The V and J ends lost 10 bases and 5 bases respectively, with 17 bases between them. This CDR3 spans 13 amino acids. Per germline, CDR1 MNHNY and CDR2 SVGAGI (reference sequence). DNA of the CDR3: TGTGCCACCGCTCGGATGTTAGGGGAGACCCAGTACTTC. Residues: CATARMLGETQYF.

The CDR3 nucleotides are TGTGCCAGCAGCCCACAGGGGGCATCCCCTGAAGCTTTCTTT. Encoded protein: CASSPQGASPEAFF. The chain recombines TRBV11-2 with TRBJ1-1; 9 positions agree with TRBD1. This CDR3 is 14 amino acids long. The ends lost 5 bases at V and 6 bases at J; junction bases unmatched: 7. CDR1 SGHAT and CDR2 FQNNGV come from the germline V gene.

This clone was picked up a small number of times. The rearrangement joins TRBV18 to TRBJ1-5; the D is unclear. Germline-derived CDR1 and CDR2 are KGHSH and LQKENI. The V and J ends lost 1 base and 5 bases respectively, with 15 bases between them. The CDR3 loop spans 16 amino acids. As DNA, the CDR3 is TGTGCCAGCTCACCACTACCCATGGCAAATTATCAGCCCCAGCATTTT. Protein sequence: CASSPLPMANYQPQHF. The whole variable domain, filled in from reference TRBV18 and TRBJ1-5, reads NAGVMQNPRHLVRRRGQEARLRCSPMKGHSHVYWYRQLPEEGLKFMVYLQKENIIDESGMPKERFSAEFPKEGPSILRIQQVVRGDSAAYFCASSPLPMANYQPQHFGDGTRLSIL.

The chain carries TRBV7-3 and TRBJ2-1; either TRBD1 or TRBD2 may fit D (5 bases each). The ends were cut back, 5 bases at V and 4 bases at J, with 15 bases in the middle. The CDR3 covers 15 residues. Germline V gene sequence: CDR1 SGHTA, CDR2 FQGTGA. The CDR3 sequence is CASSLGDGEYNEQFF. The CDR3, as DNA: TGTGCCAGCAGCCTGGGGGACGGGGAATACAATGAGCAGTTCTTC.

In regard to this clone: Other DNA sequences in the sample encode the same CDR3. This chain joins TRBV28 and TRBJ2-1, with D tentatively TRBD2 (6 bases). In germline, CDR1 is MDHEN, CDR2 SYDVKM. The ends were cut back, 8 bases at V and 0 bases at J, with 11 bases in the middle. The CDR3 spans 14 residues. CDR3 sequence: CASSEGSSYNEQFF. The CDR3 DNA follows: TGTGCCAGCTCGGAGGGCAGCTCCTACAATGAGCAGTTCTTC.

In its sample, this clone was seen a few times. The chain carries TRBV27 and TRBJ2-1; TRBD2 matches at 7 bases. J gave up 1 base and V 2 bases, and 14 bases lay outside the gene matches. The CDR3 spans 19 residues. Per germline, CDR1 MNHEY and CDR2 SMNVEV (reference sequence). The CDR3 DNA is TGTGCCAGCAGTTTACCAAGGACTAGGGCCAAGGTTTCCTACAATGAGCAGTTCTTC. Protein sequence: CASSLPRTRAKVSYNEQFF.

This clone has more than one count but fewer than ten. The rearrangement links TRBV28 to TRBJ2-1, with D possibly TRBD1 on 5 matching bases. The germline V and J ends were trimmed by 3 bases and 10 bases, with 13 bases remaining between them. CDR3 size: 13 residues. CDR1 is MDHEN, CDR2 SYDVKM, per germline. CDR3 in amino acids: CASSFAGQYEQFF. CDR3 bases: TGTGCCAGCAGTTTTGCAGGGCAATACGAGCAGTTCTTC. Drawing the rest from reference TRBV28 and TRBJ2-1, the complete variable domain is DVKVTQSSRYLVKRTGEKVFLECVQDMDHENMFWYRQDPGLGLRLIYFSYDVKMKEKGDIPEGYSVSREKKERFSLILESASTNQTSMYLCASSFAGQYEQFFGPGTRLTVL.

This clone appeared a single time. The chain has TRBV10-3 and TRBJ2-3; D gene ambiguous. The CDR3 spans 13 residues. The germline V gene has CDR1 ENHRY and CDR2 SYGVKD. V gave up 4 bases and J gave up 6 bases, with 11 bases separating them. The CDR3 spells CAISAPGQDTQYF. CDR3 nucleotide sequence: TGTGCCATCAGTGCCCCGGGCCAGGATACGCAGTATTTT.

The chain joins TRBV29-1 to TRBJ1-4; TRBD1 agrees at 9 bases. This CDR3 has 13 amino acids. Germline CDR1 SQVTM, CDR2 ANQGSEA. V lost 6 bases to trimming and J lost 8 bases; unmatched junction nucleotides: 7. This CDR3 reads CSVTGTGREKLFF. The DNA of the CDR3 is TGCAGCGTCACCGGGACAGGGCGAGAAAAACTGTTTTTT. The full variable domain, with the rest looked up from reference TRBV29-1 and TRBJ1-4, is SAVISQKPSRDICQRGTSLTIQCQVDSQVTMMFWYRQQPGQSLTLIATANQGSEATYESGFVIDKFPISRPNLTFSTLTVSNMSPEDSSIYLCSVTGTGREKLFFGSGTQLSVL.

This sequence joins TRBV19 and TRBJ1-2, with D possibly being TRBD1 (5 bases). The germline V and J ends were trimmed by 8 bases and 4 bases, with 14 bases remaining between them. This CDR3 is built from 13 residues. Germline V gene lookup returns CDR1 LNHDA and CDR2 SQIVND (reference sequence). CDR3 sequence (DNA): TGTGCCAGTGCTGGGGGTGGGGTCTATGGCTACACCTTC. Amino acids: CASAGGGVYGYTF.

The chain joins TRBV28 to TRBJ1-5, with no clear D. Germline V lookup: CDR1 MDHEN, CDR2 SYDVKM. This CDR3 has 15 residues. V gave up 2 bases and J gave up 0 bases, with 8 bases separating them. The CDR3 DNA follows: TGTGCCAGCAGTTTAGGCCGTTATAGCAATCAGCCCCAGCATTTT. It yields the protein CASSLGRYSNQPQHF.